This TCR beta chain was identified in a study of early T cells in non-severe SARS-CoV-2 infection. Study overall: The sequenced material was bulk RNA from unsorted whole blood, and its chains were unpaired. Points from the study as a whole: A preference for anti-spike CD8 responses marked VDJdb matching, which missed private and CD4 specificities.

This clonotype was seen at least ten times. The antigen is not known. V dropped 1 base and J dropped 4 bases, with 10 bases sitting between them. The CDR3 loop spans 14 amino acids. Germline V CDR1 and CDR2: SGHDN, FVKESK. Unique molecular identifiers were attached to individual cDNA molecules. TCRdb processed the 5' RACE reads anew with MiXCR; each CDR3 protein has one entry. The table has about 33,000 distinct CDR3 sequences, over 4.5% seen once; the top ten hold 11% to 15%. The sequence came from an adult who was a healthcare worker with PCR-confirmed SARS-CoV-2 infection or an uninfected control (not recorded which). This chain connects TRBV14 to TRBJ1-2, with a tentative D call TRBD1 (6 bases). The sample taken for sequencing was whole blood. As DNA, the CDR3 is TGTGCCAGCAGCCAAGTGGGGGGCGGCTATGGCTACACCTTC. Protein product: CASSQVGGGYGYTF.